This T cell receptor beta chain was identified during a study of cytotoxic CD8 clonotypes in ibrutinib-treated CLL. Study context: Response samples were obtained once patients had received a median around twelve months of treatment, range 6 to 36. Mean productive templates were around 260,000; mean productive rearrangements were around 93,000.

The table came from immunoSEQ multiplex PCR; TCRdb's copy has only in-frame clones and leaves some out. Among more than 50,000 clones listed, around 60% were seen once. At least ten counts were recorded for this clone. After removal of 4 bases from V and 2 bases from J, the junction contained 1 base not matched to a gene. Germline values: CDR1 LNHDA, CDR2 SQIVND (reference sequence). The CDR3 loop spans 14 amino acids. This clonotype was obtained from a human donor with chronic lymphocytic leukemia. The chain is built from TRBV19 and TRBJ2-3, with 9 bases aligning to TRBD2. Sequencing used PBMCs, obtained after 12 months of ibrutinib treatment. The CDR3: CASSTSGDTDTQYF. The CDR3 nucleotides read TGTGCCAGTAGTACTAGCGGGGACACAGATACGCAGTATTTT.